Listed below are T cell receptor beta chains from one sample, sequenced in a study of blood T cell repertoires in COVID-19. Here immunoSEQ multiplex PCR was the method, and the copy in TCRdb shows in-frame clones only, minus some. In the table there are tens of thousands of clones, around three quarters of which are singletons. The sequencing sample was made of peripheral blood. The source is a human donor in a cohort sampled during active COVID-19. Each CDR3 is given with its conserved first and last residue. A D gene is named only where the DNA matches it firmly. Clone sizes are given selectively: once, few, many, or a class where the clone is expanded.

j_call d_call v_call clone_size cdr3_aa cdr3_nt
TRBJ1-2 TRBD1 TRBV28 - CASTLTGQSGYTF TGTGCCAGTACTTTAACGGGACAGAGTGGCTACACCTTC
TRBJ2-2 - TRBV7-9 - CASSPDQVVGTGELFF TGTGCCAGCAGCCCCGACCAGGTGGTTGGCACCGGGGAGCTGTTTTTT
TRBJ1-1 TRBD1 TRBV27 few CASSIQGQGTEAFF TGTGCCAGCAGTATACAGGGGCAGGGGACTGAAGCTTTCTTT
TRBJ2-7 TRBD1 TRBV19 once CASSTAGTGIHEQYF TGTGCCAGTAGTACCGCCGGGACAGGGATACACGAGCAGTACTTC
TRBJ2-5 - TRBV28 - CASSLRGGPRPTETQYF TGTGCCAGCAGTTTAAGGGGGGGACCCAGACCTACAGAGACCCAGTACTTC
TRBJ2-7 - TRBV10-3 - CAIGNPGGNEGGEQYF TGTGCCATCGGTAACCCCGGGGGTAACGAAGGCGGCGAGCAGTACTTC
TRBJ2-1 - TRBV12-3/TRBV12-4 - CASAGGSYNEQFF TGTGCCAGCGCGGGCGGCAGCTACAATGAGCAGTTCTTC
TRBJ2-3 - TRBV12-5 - CASGPGGVDTQYF TGTGCTAGTGGCCCCGGCGGGGTAGATACGCAGTATTTT
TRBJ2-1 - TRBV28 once CASSGGWRESYNEQFF TGTGCCAGCAGTGGGGGGTGGAGGGAGTCCTACAATGAGCAGTTCTTC
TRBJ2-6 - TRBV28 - CASTSGRGWANVLTF TGTGCCAGCACCTCAGGCCGGGGATGGGCCAACGTCCTGACTTTC